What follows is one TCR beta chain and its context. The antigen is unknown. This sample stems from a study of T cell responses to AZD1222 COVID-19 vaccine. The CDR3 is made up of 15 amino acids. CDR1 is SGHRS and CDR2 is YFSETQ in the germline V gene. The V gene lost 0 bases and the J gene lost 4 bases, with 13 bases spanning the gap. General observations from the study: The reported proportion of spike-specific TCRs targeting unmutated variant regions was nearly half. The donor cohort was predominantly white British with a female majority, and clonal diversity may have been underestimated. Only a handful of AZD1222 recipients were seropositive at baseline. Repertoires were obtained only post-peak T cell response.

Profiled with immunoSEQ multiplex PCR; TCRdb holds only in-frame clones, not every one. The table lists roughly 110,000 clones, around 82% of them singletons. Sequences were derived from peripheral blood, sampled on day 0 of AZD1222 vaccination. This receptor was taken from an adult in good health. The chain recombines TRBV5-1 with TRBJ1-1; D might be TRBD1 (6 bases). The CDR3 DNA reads TGCGCCAGCAGCTTGGATCCCCGGGGGCCCACTGAAGCTTTCTTT. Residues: CASSLDPRGPTEAFF.